The clone carrying this T cell receptor (beta chain) was counted only a few times. This sample is drawn from a study of identifying expanded T cells in peripheral blood. CDR1 and CDR2 (germline): GTSNPN, SVGIG (reference sequence). The CDR3 consists of 14 residues. The ends were cut back, 3 bases at V and 4 bases at J, with 13 bases in the middle. Sequenced by immunoSEQ multiplex PCR; TCRdb stores in-frame clones only, minus some. In the table there are 75,000 to 90,000 clones, almost 85% of which are singletons. The sequencing input was blood. The receptor was isolated from a person between 18 and 69 years old in good health. The V call is TRBV30, the J call TRBJ1-5, with D maybe TRBD1 (5 bases). CDR3 sequence reads: CAWSQGISNQPQHF. The DNA for the CDR3 is TGTGCCTGGAGCCAGGGTATAAGTAATCAGCCCCAGCATTTT.